There are a few counts of the clone carrying this TCR beta chain. The data are from a study of T cell repertoires in cytomegalovirus infection. TCRdb re-called the reads with MiXCR, one entry per CDR3 protein. The table shows hundreds of thousands of distinct CDR3 sequences, with roughly a sixth occurring only once. The germline CDR1 and CDR2 sequences are SNHLY and FYNNEI. The CDR3 has 16 amino acids. V shed 6 bases, J shed 3 bases, and the junction held 9 bases outside the gene matches. This rearrangement joins TRBV2 to TRBJ1-3; 9 nucleotides align to TRBD1. The sequencing sample was made of PBMCs. The source is a human donor in good health (CMV status not recorded). Some clones in this sample may be carry-over from other donors' samples. CDR3 protein: CASSLTGGRFGNTIYF. CDR3 nucleotides: TGTGCCAGCAGCTTAACAGGGGGCAGATTTGGAAACACCATATATTTT.